A selection of T cell receptor beta chains follows, all from one sample in a study of CD8+ T cells in alopecia areata. Data came from immunoSEQ multiplex PCR; TCRdb stores just in-frame clones and leaves some out. Counted here are over 150,000 clones, about 56% occurring once; the ten biggest clones make up roughly 5%. The sample consisted of CD8+ T cells sorted from blood. The receptors here all came from a human donor in good health. The conserved cysteine and the conserved F or W are not part of the CDR3 here. Each record gives: V gene, J gene, CDR3 protein.

TRBV4-1	TRBJ1-6	ASSQGNSPLH
TRBV6-6	TRBJ1-2	ASSYTEYIANYGYT
TRBV7-9	TRBJ2-1	ATSLGGANEQF
TRBV30	TRBJ1-1	AWSVVGGEAF
TRBV29-1	TRBJ1-2	SVGGGTLDYGYT
TRBV27	TRBJ2-7	ASSPDRGTSYEQY
TRBV11-2	TRBJ2-3	ASSLEALAGDTQY
TRBV2	TRBJ1-2	ASSEAWETGGYT
TRBV9	TRBJ2-1	ASSDASGGRTEQF
TRBV2	TRBJ1-5	ASTPGGGIWAQH
TRBV4-1	TRBJ1-1	ASSQEGQGAF
TRBV5-6	TRBJ2-5	ASSLTSGGAATQY
TRBV5-6	TRBJ1-2	ASTGTGSYGYT
TRBV6-1	TRBJ1-1	ASSDGRGLNTEAF
TRBV29-1	TRBJ2-3	SVELSDEDIADTQY
TRBV4-1	TRBJ2-7	ASSQSTGGGYEQY
TRBV9	TRBJ2-1	ASSVDGSGGDEQF
TRBV19	TRBJ1-3	ASSPGGASGNTIY
TRBV7-9	TRBJ1-1	ASGYRVPEAF
TRBV27	TRBJ2-1	ASSLSGDEQF
TRBV4-1	TRBJ2-7	ASSPTEPSYEQY
TRBV2	TRBJ1-6	ASSELGHGNSPLH
TRBV5-1	TRBJ2-1	ASSLARSGYYNEQF
TRBV19	TRBJ2-3	ASSIQAGGTDTQY
TRBV29-1	TRBJ2-5	SVDIGQGETQY
TRBV10-3	TRBJ2-5	AISESLGLAVQETQY
TRBV11-2	TRBJ2-7	ASSPFGSKDYEQY
TRBV29-1	TRBJ1-1	SVPGLGTEAF
TRBV6-5	TRBJ2-3	ASSPGTSADTQY
TRBV30	TRBJ1-1	AWNYGNDMNTEAF
TRBV19	TRBJ1-2	ASSPGAFGGYT
TRBV5-4	TRBJ2-1	ASSLGDIDNEQF
TRBV2	TRBJ2-7	ASSPGQGFLHEQY
TRBV7-8	TRBJ2-7	ASSFPGRDEQY
TRBV29-1	TRBJ2-5	SVEGTIPGRAETQY
TRBV7-9	TRBJ1-2	ASSYRPGQVRETGYGYT
TRBV15	TRBJ2-7	ATQRDRGIHEQY
TRBV7-9	TRBJ2-5	ASAPSETQY
TRBV2	TRBJ1-1	ASSGGQGFTEAF
TRBV27	TRBJ1-5	ASRKTYSNQPQH